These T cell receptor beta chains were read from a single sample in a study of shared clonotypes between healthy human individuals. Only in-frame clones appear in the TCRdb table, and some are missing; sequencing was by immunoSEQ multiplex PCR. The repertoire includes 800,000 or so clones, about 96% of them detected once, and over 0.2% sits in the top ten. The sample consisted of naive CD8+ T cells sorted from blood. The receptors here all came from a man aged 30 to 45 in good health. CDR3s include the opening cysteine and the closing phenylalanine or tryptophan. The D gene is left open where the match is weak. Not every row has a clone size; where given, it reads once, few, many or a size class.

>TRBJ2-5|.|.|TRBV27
TGTGCCAGCAGTTTATTGTCGCCCAAAGGGGAGACCCAGTACTTC
CASSLLSPKGETQYF
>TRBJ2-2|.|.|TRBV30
TGTGCCTGGAGCGCGGAAACAAGCGTCCCAGTCGGGGAGCTGTTTTTT
CAWSAETSVPVGELFF
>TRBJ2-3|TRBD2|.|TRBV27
TGTGCCAGCAGTTTTGCCGGAGGGAGGGCCCGAACAGATACGCAGTATTTT
CASSFAGGRARTDTQYF
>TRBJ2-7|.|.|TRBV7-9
TGTGCCAGCAGTGACACCGGGATCACTTTCTACGAGCAGTACTTC
CASSDTGITFYEQYF
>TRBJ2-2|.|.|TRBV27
TGTGCCAGCAGTTTAGTTACCTCGAACACCGGGGAGCTGTTTTTT
CASSLVTSNTGELFF
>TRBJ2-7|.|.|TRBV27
TGTGCCAGCAGCCTCGGAACTCTGGGGGAGCAGTACTTC
CASSLGTLGEQYF
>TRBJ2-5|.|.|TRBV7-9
TGTGCCAGCAGCCGAGAGACCCAGTACTTC
CASSRETQYF
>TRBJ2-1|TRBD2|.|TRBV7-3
TGTGCCAGCAGTCGGACTAGCGGGAGGGCCGATGAGCAGTTCTTC
CASSRTSGRADEQFF
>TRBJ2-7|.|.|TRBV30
TGTGCCTGGAACAGGGAAAGCTCCTACGAGCAGTACTTC
CAWNRESSYEQYF
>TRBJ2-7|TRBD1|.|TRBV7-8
TGTGCCAGCAGCTTAGTGGAGGACAGGACCCTCTACGAGCAGTACTTC
CASSLVEDRTLYEQYF
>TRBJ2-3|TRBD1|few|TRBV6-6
TGTGCCAGCAGTTACTTGGGACAGGATCAAGATACGCAGTATTTT
CASSYLGQDQDTQYF
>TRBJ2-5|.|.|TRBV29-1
TGCAGCGTTACTACAGGGATGCGAGAGACCCAGTACTTC
CSVTTGMRETQYF
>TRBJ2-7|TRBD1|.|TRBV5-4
TGTGCCAGCAGCTTGGCTCAAGGGACAGGGGATCCCTACGAGCAGTACTTC
CASSLAQGTGDPYEQYF
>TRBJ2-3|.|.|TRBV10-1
TGCGCCAGCAGTGCCCTGGACAGAAGCACAGATACGCAGTATTTT
CASSALDRSTDTQYF
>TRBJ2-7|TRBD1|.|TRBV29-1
TGCAGCGTTGAGAACAGGGGCTACGAGCAGTACTTC
CSVENRGYEQYF
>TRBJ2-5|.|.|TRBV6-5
TGTGCCAGCAGTTTCACAGGGGGGGTCCAAGAGACCCAGTACTTC
CASSFTGGVQETQYF
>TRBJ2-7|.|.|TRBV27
TGTGCCAGCAGTCCCATTGGACAGCGCAAGGCCTACGAGCAGTACTTC
CASSPIGQRKAYEQYF
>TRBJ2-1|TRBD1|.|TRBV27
TGTGCCAGCAGCCCGGGACAGGGTCGGTACAATGAGCAGTTCTTC
CASSPGQGRYNEQFF
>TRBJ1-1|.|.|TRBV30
TGTGCCTTTAATCGCGCCTCTTTGGACACTGAAGCTTTCTTT
CAFNRASLDTEAFF
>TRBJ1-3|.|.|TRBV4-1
TGCGCCAGCAGCCAAGGGCCAGGGTCTGGAAACACCATATATTTT
CASSQGPGSGNTIYF
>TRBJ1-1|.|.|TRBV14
TGTGCCAGCAGCCAAGAAATAGAAATGAACACTGAAGCTTTCTTT
CASSQEIEMNTEAFF
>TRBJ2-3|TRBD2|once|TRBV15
TGTGCCACCAGCAGAGAATTGGGAGCTAGCGGGAGGTTTGATACGCAGTATTTT
CATSRELGASGRFDTQYF
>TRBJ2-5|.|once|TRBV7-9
TGTGCCAGCAGCTTACCAGAGGCCGCAGAGACCCAGTACTTC
CASSLPEAAETQYF
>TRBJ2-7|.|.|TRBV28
TGTGCCAGCAGTTTACACTACGAGCAGTACTTC
CASSLHYEQYF
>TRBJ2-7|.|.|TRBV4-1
TGCGCCAGCAGCCAAGGGTGGGGAATGACGGCTTACGAGCAGTACTTC
CASSQGWGMTAYEQYF
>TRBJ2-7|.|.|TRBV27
TGTGCCAGCAGTCTACGCCTGGGAAGGACCCACGAGCAGTACTTC
CASSLRLGRTHEQYF
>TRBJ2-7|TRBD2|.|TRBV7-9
TGTGCCAGCAGAATTAGCGGGACTGATTACGAGCAGTACTTC
CASRISGTDYEQYF
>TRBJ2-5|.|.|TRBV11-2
TGTGCCAGCGAGTCAGTACAAGAGACCCAGTACTTC
CASESVQETQYF
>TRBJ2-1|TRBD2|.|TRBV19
TGTGCCAGTAGTCCGTGGACTAGCGGGAGGGAGCAGTTCTTC
CASSPWTSGREQFF
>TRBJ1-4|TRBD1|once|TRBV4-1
TGCGCCAGCAGCCAAGATCCCACAGGGGCGGATGAAAAACTGTTTTTT
CASSQDPTGADEKLFF
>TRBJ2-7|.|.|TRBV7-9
TGTGCCAGCAGCTTAGAGGCCGGGTGGGAGCAGTACTTC
CASSLEAGWEQYF
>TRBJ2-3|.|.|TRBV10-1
TGCGCCAGCAGTGAGTCAGATACGCAGTATTTT
CASSESDTQYF
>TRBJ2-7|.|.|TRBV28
TGTGCCAGCGGGAGACTGGGAAGCTCCTACGAGCAGTACTTC
CASGRLGSSYEQYF
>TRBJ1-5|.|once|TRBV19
TGTGCCAGTAGTATAGAACTGGGACGTCACAATCAGCCCCAGCATTTT
CASSIELGRHNQPQHF
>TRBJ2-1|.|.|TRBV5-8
TGTGCCAGCAGCTTCTGGGATACAGCGACGTCGTATGGCAATGAGCAGTTCTTC
CASSFWDTATSYGNEQFF
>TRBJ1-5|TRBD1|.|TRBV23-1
TGCGCCAGCAGTCAATCTTGGTCGAGAGTCCGGGACAGGCACCCGTATAGCAATCAGCCCCAGCATTTT
CASSQSWSRVRDRHPYSNQPQHF
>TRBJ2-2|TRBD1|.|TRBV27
TGTGCCAGCAGTTTATCCACAGGGGGTATCACCGGGGAGCTGTTTTTT
CASSLSTGGITGELFF
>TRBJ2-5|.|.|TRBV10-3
TGTGCCATCGACAAATTTTCAAGACAAGAGACCCAGTACTTC
CAIDKFSRQETQYF
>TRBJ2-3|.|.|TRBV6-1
TGTGCCAGCAGTGATGACAGGAGTCCTAGCACAGATACGCAGTATTTT
CASSDDRSPSTDTQYF
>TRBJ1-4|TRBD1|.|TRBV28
TGTGCCAGGCCGGGGGGACAGAATGAAAAACTGTTTTTT
CARPGGQNEKLFF
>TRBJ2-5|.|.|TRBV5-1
TGCGCCAGCAGCTTGGCAGAGCAAGAGACCCAGTACTTC
CASSLAEQETQYF
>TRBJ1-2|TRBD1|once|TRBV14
TGTGCCAGCAGCCCAGCCGGGACAGACTATGGCTACACCTTC
CASSPAGTDYGYTF
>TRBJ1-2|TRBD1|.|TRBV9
TGTGCCAGCGGGGAACCGACAGGGTGGGTTTATGGCTACACCTTC
CASGEPTGWVYGYTF
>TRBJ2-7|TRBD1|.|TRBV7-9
TGTGCCAGCAGCTCCTTTGGACAGGGCGGACTTACCGGCGCCTACGAGCAGTACTTC
CASSSFGQGGLTGAYEQYF
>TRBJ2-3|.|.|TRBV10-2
TGCGCCAGCAGTGATGTAGCGATTACGCAGTATTTT
CASSDVAITQYF
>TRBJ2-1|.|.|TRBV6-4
TGTGCCAGCAGTGACTCTAGCGGCGTGGCTCGGGAGCAGTTCTTC
CASSDSSGVAREQFF
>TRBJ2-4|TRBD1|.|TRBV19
TGTGCCAGTAACGCCCGGACAGGGGTGGCCAAAAACATTCAGTACTTC
CASNARTGVAKNIQYF
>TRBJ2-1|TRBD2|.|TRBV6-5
TGTGCCAGCAGTTTAGCGGGAGGTTACAATGAGCAGTTCTTC
CASSLAGGYNEQFF
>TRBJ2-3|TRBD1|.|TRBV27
TGTGCCAGCAGCCTGGCTACAGGGGGCACAGATACGCAGTATTTT
CASSLATGGTDTQYF
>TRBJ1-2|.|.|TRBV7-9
TGTGCCAGCAGCTTTATCGGTCCAAACTATGGCTACACCTTC
CASSFIGPNYGYTF
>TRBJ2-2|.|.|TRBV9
TGTGCCAGCAGCGATAACACCGGGGAGCTGTTTTTT
CASSDNTGELFF
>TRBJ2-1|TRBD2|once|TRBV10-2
TGCGCCAGCAGTCCGGCTAGCGGGGCTTGGAATGAGCAGTTCTTC
CASSPASGAWNEQFF
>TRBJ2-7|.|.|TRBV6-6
TGTGCCAGCAGTTACTCTGGCGGGGTGAGCTCCTACGAGCAGTACTTC
CASSYSGGVSSYEQYF
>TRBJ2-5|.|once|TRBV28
TGTGCCAGCTTACGACCTGGACTGCAAGAGACCCAGTACTTC
CASLRPGLQETQYF
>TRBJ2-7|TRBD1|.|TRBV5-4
TGTGCCAGCAGCCCCCGGGACAGCCTCTACGAGCAGTACTTC
CASSPRDSLYEQYF
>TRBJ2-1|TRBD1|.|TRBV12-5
TGTGCTAGTGGTTTGGGACAGGGTGGCAATGAGCAGTTCTTC
CASGLGQGGNEQFF
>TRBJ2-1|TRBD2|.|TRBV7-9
TGTGCCAGCAGCTCAATACACGGGACTAGCGATCATGAGCAGTTCTTC
CASSSIHGTSDHEQFF
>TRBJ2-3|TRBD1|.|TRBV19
TGTGCCAGTAGTATAGGGGACAGGAATTTAGATACGCAGTATTTT
CASSIGDRNLDTQYF
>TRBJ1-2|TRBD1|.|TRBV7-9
TGTGCCAGCAGCGCTCGACAGGGGGCGTGGGATGGCTACACCTTC
CASSARQGAWDGYTF